This T cell receptor (beta chain) was retrieved from a study of T-cell reconstitution after alpha-beta-depleted transplantation in children. This clonotype has just a few counts. This sample's TCRbeta library carried unique molecular identifier barcodes. A single record per CDR3 protein comes from TCRdb applying MiXCR to the PCR reads. Of approximately 400,000 distinct CDR3 sequences listed, roughly 11% are singletons. The germline V gene has CDR1 DFQATT and CDR2 SNEGSKA (reference sequence). The CDR3 runs to 15 residues. The J segment lost 7 bases and the V segment lost 0 bases, leaving 9 bases of the junction unmatched.

The source of this sequence is a human donor who donated a stem cell graft to a child with acute myeloid leukemia. The rearrangement links TRBV20-1 to TRBJ1-2; 9 bases are a match to TRBD1. Sequencing used PBMCs from the stem cell graft donor, obtained from the stem cell graft. CDR3 protein: CSARDPGTGRPGYTF. The CDR3, as DNA: TGCAGTGCTAGAGACCCGGGGACAGGGCGACCTGGCTACACCTTC.